This TCR beta chain was recovered during a study of T cells after yellow fever vaccination. One entry per CDR3 protein results from TCRdb running MiXCR on the 5' RACE reads. The profile shows about 27,000 distinct CDR3 sequences, 4% to 5.5% of them singletons. Notes on the study in general: The booster response re-showed most primary clones: 96% CD4, 88% CD8. A small share of clonotypes appeared in both CD4 and CD8 compartments.

After removal of 5 bases from V and 2 bases from J, the junction contained 8 bases not matched to a gene. Per the germline V gene, CDR1 is SGHTA and CDR2 is FQGTGA. CDR3 length equals 18 residues. This clonotype has more than one count but fewer than ten. The sequence derives from a man aged 18 to 29 who received the YFV17D yellow fever vaccine. The starting material was PBMCs, either bulk or a sorted T-cell subset (CD4+, CD8+, memory, or dextramer-sorted; not recorded which), obtained on the day of the yellow fever booster vaccination. V gene TRBV7-3 combines with J gene TRBJ2-6; TRBD1 matches 11 bases. The CDR3 coding sequence is TGTGCCAGCAGCCTCCGGACAGGGGGCGGTACTGGGGCCAACGTCCTGACTTTC. Translating gives CASSLRTGGGTGANVLTF.